The 26 T cell receptor beta chains presented below share a single source sample, sequenced in a study of cytomegalovirus exposure and HLA in healthy donors. Researchers ran the PCR with 60 Vbeta and 13 Jbeta primers. Clones were sequenced by immunoSEQ multiplex PCR, and TCRdb holds only the in-frame ones, with some missing. The data hold approximately 220,000 clones, with about 75% observed a single time. The sequencing input was PBMCs. These receptors were obtained from a woman aged 25 to 45 in good health and CMV-seronegative.

This clone has a single count. This chain connects TRBV6-1 to TRBJ2-1; TRBD2 agrees at 8 bases. In germline, CDR1 is MNHNS, CDR2 SASEGT. This CDR3 spans 15 amino acids. With V trimmed by 8 bases and J by 4 bases, 10 bases remained unmatched. The CDR3 coding sequence is TGTGCCAGCGGCTTAAGCGGGGGCCTGTACAATGAGCAGTTCTTC. Translation gives CASGLSGGLYNEQFF.

The J gene is TRBJ2-3, the V gene TRBV7-9; 9 bases match TRBD2. J lost 1 base, V lost 5 bases, and 13 bases had no gene match. This CDR3 spans 18 amino acids. The germline V gene encodes CDR1 SEHNR and CDR2 FQNEAQ (reference sequence). The chain's CDR3 is CASSPRLPSGTRTDTQYF. The CDR3 DNA reads as TGTGCCAGCAGCCCTCGCCTTCCTAGCGGGACACGCACAGATACGCAGTATTTT.

The chain recombines TRBV29-1 with TRBJ2-2; a weak D match, TRBD1 (5 bases). This CDR3 has 11 amino acids. From germline, CDR1 is SQVTM and CDR2 ANQGSEA. Between the trimmed V and J ends, which lost 5 bases and 6 bases, there was a span of 7 bases. The CDR3 region has the DNA TGCAGCGTTACAGGTCCCGGGGAGCTGTTTTTT. It translates to CSVTGPGELFF.

CDR3 nucleotides: TGTGCCAGCTCACCTGAGACAATCTACGAGCAGTACTTC. Its translation: CASSPETIYEQYF. This chain joins TRBV18 and TRBJ2-7; D not resolved. V shed 3 bases and J shed 3 bases, with 9 bases lying between them. The CDR3 is made up of 13 amino acids. Germline V lookup: CDR1 KGHSH, CDR2 LQKENI. Full variable domain (outside the CDR3, taken from reference TRBV18 and TRBJ2-7): NAGVMQNPRHLVRRRGQEARLRCSPMKGHSHVYWYRQLPEEGLKFMVYLQKENIIDESGMPKERFSAEFPKEGPSILRIQQVVRGDSAAYFCASSPETIYEQYFGPGTRLTVT.

The rearrangement links TRBV6-1 to TRBJ2-7, with D possibly TRBD1 on 5 matching bases. Germline CDR1 MNHNS, CDR2 SASEGT. CDR3 length equals 13 residues. Between the trimmed V and J ends, which lost 5 bases and 0 bases, there was a span of 8 bases. CDR3 in amino acids: CASSRQSSYEQYF. In nucleotides, the CDR3 is TGTGCCAGCAGTCGACAGAGCTCCTACGAGCAGTACTTC.

This chain joins TRBV30 and TRBJ1-3, with TRBD1 matching over 10 bases. This CDR3 contains 15 residues. Germline loops: CDR1 GTSNPN, CDR2 SVGIG (reference sequence). V dropped 4 bases and J dropped 3; count of bases not matched to a gene: 6. DNA for the CDR3: TGTGCCTGGACCTTCGGGACAGGGGTTGGAAACACCATATATTTT. Translating it yields CAWTFGTGVGNTIYF.

The chain has TRBV5-6 and TRBJ2-7; tentatively, D is TRBD2 (6 bases). V dropped 4 bases and J dropped 0 bases, with 14 bases sitting between them. Germline CDR1 and CDR2: SGHDT and YYEEEE. This CDR3 comprises 15 residues. The CDR3 DNA is TGTGCCAGCAGCCAGATCGGGACTTCCTCCTACGAGCAGTACTTC. This sequence encodes CASSQIGTSSYEQYF.

This chain connects TRBV19 to TRBJ1-1, with 7 bases lining up with TRBD1. The V gene's germline CDR1 is LNHDA and CDR2 SQIVND (reference sequence). V dropped 6 bases and J dropped 1; count of bases not matched to a gene: 5. CDR3 length equals 14 residues. The CDR3 nucleotides are TGTGCCAGTAGCCTACAGGGGCAGAACACTGAAGCTTTCTTT. It codes for CASSLQGQNTEAFF.

The chain links TRBV2 to TRBJ2-2, with a weak D call TRBD2 (6 bases). Germline V lookup: CDR1 SNHLY, CDR2 FYNNEI. V lost 7 bases and J lost 5, with 17 bases in between. This CDR3 comprises 15 residues. The CDR3 here is CASTPGLLLTGELFF. DNA for the CDR3: TGTGCCAGCACTCCGGGACTCCTCTTGACCGGGGAGCTGTTTTTT. Using reference TRBV2 and TRBJ2-2 for the parts outside the CDR3, the full variable domain is EPEVTQTPSHQVTQMGQEVILRCVPISNHLYFYWYRQILGQKVEFLVSFYNNEISEKSEIFDDQFSVERPDGSNFTLKIRSTKLEDSAMYFCASTPGLLLTGELFFGEGSRLTVL.

The chain employs TRBV7-2 and TRBJ2-1, with D perhaps matching TRBD2 (6 bases). CDR3 length: 12 amino acids. The V end lost 4 bases, the J end lost 15 bases, and 16 bases lay between the germline ends. Germline V gives CDR1 SGHTA, CDR2 FQGNSA. CDR3 coding DNA: TGTGCCAGCAGCTCCCGGACTACCCGCCGGTTCTTC. Translated, it gives CASSSRTTRRFF.

The chain carries TRBV16 and TRBJ2-6; 9 positions agree with TRBD1. The CDR3 totals 18 residues. Germline V gene lookup returns CDR1 KGHSY and CDR2 FQNENV. Trimming at V came to 0 bases and at J to 2 bases, leaving 5 bases not matched to a gene. The CDR3 here is CASSQSGTGRPGANVLTF. In DNA, the CDR3 is TGTGCCAGCAGCCAATCGGGGACAGGGAGGCCTGGGGCCAACGTCCTGACTTTC.

This chain uses TRBV18 with TRBJ1-3, with D perhaps matching TRBD1 (6 bases). CDR3 length: 13 amino acids. V shed 5 bases and J shed 2 bases, with 7 bases lying between them. CDR1 KGHSH and CDR2 LQKENI come from the germline V gene. The CDR3, as DNA: TGTGCCAGCTCAACAGGGCCTGGAAACACCATATATTTT. It codes for CASSTGPGNTIYF.

The chain uses TRBV9 and TRBJ2-2; TRBD2 matches at 8 bases. Germline CDR1 SGDLS, CDR2 YYNGEE. The CDR3 is 17 residues long. Unmatched junction bases numbered 4, after V lost 0 bases and J lost 0 bases. CDR3 protein: CASSVAGSGANTGELFF. CDR3 sequence (DNA): TGTGCCAGCAGCGTAGCTGGTAGCGGGGCGAACACCGGGGAGCTGTTTTTT.

This clone was detected once. This chain uses TRBV16 with TRBJ1-1; 8 bases line up with TRBD1. The CDR3 is 19 residues long. Trimming took 0 bases from V and 1 from J; bases not matched to a gene: 13. In germline, CDR1 is KGHSY, CDR2 FQNENV. The CDR3 DNA reads TGTGCCAGCAGCCAATCAGTTGTAACAGGGGGACTAAGGAACACTGAAGCTTTCTTT. Protein product: CASSQSVVTGGLRNTEAFF.

This chain uses TRBV18 with TRBJ2-3; 13 bases are shared with TRBD2. V lost 2 bases, J lost 3 bases, and 5 bases stayed unmatched. The length of the CDR3 is 17 residues. From germline, CDR1 is KGHSH and CDR2 LQKENI. For the CDR3, the DNA is TGTGCCAGCTCACCATTAGGACTAGCGGGGGTTACAGATACGCAGTATTTT. This encodes CASSPLGLAGVTDTQYF.

The chain is built from TRBV6-5 and TRBJ1-5; 7 bases fit TRBD1. In germline, CDR1 is MNHEY, CDR2 SVGAGI. The CDR3 is 15 amino acids. The V segment lost 6 bases and the J segment 4 bases; nucleotides outside the gene matches: 9. CDR3 DNA sequence: TGTGCCAGCAGCCTTGGACGCAGGGGGAATCAGCCCCAGCATTTT. The encoded protein is CASSLGRRGNQPQHF.

The chain joins TRBV7-9 to TRBJ2-7; perhaps TRBD2 as D (5 bases). Trimming removed 5 bases at V and 0 bases at J, with 20 bases between. The germline V gene encodes CDR1 SEHNR and CDR2 FQNEAQ (reference sequence). There are 17 residues in the CDR3. The CDR3 DNA reads TGTGCCAGCAGCCCAAACCCCGCGTGGGAGTTCTCCTACGAGCAGTACTTC. The encoded protein is CASSPNPAWEFSYEQYF.

This clone was seen once. The chain is built from TRBV14 and TRBJ1-1; possibly TRBD1 for D (5 bases). The CDR3 runs to 16 residues. Germline V gene sequence: CDR1 SGHDN, CDR2 FVKESK. Trimming cost V 4 bases and J 0 bases, with 15 bases left between them. The CDR3 is CASSPGGGRVNTEAFF. DNA for the CDR3: TGTGCCAGCAGCCCGGGGGGTGGCAGGGTGAACACTGAAGCTTTCTTT.

The table lists this clone with a few counts. The J gene is TRBJ1-1, the V gene TRBV6-1, with D possibly matching TRBD1 (5 bases). Trimming shortened V by 10 bases and J by 5 bases, and 11 bases separated the two germline ends. Per the germline V gene, CDR1 is MNHNS and CDR2 is SASEGT. CDR3 length equals 11 residues. For the CDR3, the DNA is TGTGCCACAGGGATCGTAACTGAAGCTTTCTTT. It translates to CATGIVTEAFF.

The chain is built from TRBV27 and TRBJ1-6, with D perhaps TRBD1 (5 bases). Trimming took 5 bases from V and 7 from J, leaving 9 bases between them. From germline, CDR1 is MNHEY and CDR2 SMNVEV (reference sequence). The CDR3 contains 13 residues. The CDR3 region is CASSGGNNSPLHF. The DNA for the CDR3 is TGTGCCAGCAGTGGGGGGAACAATTCACCCCTCCACTTT.

The chain is built from TRBV5-8 and TRBJ1-5; D remains ambiguous. The CDR3 length is 13 residues. Trimming removed 4 bases at V and 3 bases at J, with 8 bases between. Germline V gene sequence: CDR1 SGHTS, CDR2 YDEGEE. Written as DNA, the CDR3 is TGTGCCAGCAGCCACAGATTCAATCAGCCCCAGCATTTT. Protein sequence: CASSHRFNQPQHF.

The rearrangement joins TRBV6-1 to TRBJ2-5; a possible D gene is TRBD1 (6 bases). Trimming took off 0 bases at V and 5 bases at J, with 16 bases between the two ends. Germline V gene lookup returns CDR1 MNHNS and CDR2 SASEGT. The CDR3 is made up of 16 amino acids. The chain's CDR3 is CASSEALWGRGETQYF. Here the CDR3 DNA reads TGTGCCAGCAGTGAAGCGCTCTGGGGGCGCGGGGAGACCCAGTACTTC.

There are a few counts of this clone. The gene calls are TRBV19 and TRBJ2-1; 12 nucleotides line up with TRBD2. Germline V CDR1 and CDR2: LNHDA, SQIVND (reference sequence). The CDR3 covers 19 residues. Trimming cost V 3 bases and J 1 base; bases outside gene matches: 10. This CDR3 reads CASSISSGGAVVSYNEQFF. The CDR3 DNA reads TGTGCCAGTAGTATCTCTAGCGGGGGGGCCGTAGTATCCTACAATGAGCAGTTCTTC.

The chain recombines TRBV6-6 with TRBJ1-1; the D is unclear. Germline V gene sequence: CDR1 MNHNY, CDR2 SVGAGI (reference sequence). V was shortened by 5 bases and J by 4 bases, with 5 bases between the two germline ends. The CDR3 covers 11 residues. The CDR3 DNA is TGTGCCAGCAGTGGAGGCACTGAAGCTTTCTTT. This codes for CASSGGTEAFF.

The chain couples TRBV5-8 to TRBJ1-1; D gene ambiguous. In germline, CDR1 is SGHTS, CDR2 YDEGEE. CDR3 length: 15 residues. The V end lost 0 bases, the J end lost 5 bases, and 14 bases lay between the germline ends. The CDR3 DNA reads TGTGCCAGCAGCTTGGAACGGGGTTTTAGTACTGAAGCTTTCTTT. Amino acid sequence: CASSLERGFSTEAFF.

V is TRBV2 and J is TRBJ1-5; 10 nucleotides align to TRBD1. V shed 5 bases and J 7 bases; nucleotides not matched to a gene: 5. Germline V gene sequence: CDR1 SNHLY, CDR2 FYNNEI. The CDR3 has 14 amino acids. CDR3 loop: CASSRTGGQQPQHF. The CDR3 DNA follows: TGTGCCAGCAGTAGGACAGGGGGACAGCAGCCCCAGCATTTT. Full variable domain (remainder filled in from reference TRBV2 and TRBJ1-5): EPEVTQTPSHQVTQMGQEVILRCVPISNHLYFYWYRQILGQKVEFLVSFYNNEISEKSEIFDDQFSVERPDGSNFTLKIRSTKLEDSAMYFCASSRTGGQQPQHFGDGTRLSIL.